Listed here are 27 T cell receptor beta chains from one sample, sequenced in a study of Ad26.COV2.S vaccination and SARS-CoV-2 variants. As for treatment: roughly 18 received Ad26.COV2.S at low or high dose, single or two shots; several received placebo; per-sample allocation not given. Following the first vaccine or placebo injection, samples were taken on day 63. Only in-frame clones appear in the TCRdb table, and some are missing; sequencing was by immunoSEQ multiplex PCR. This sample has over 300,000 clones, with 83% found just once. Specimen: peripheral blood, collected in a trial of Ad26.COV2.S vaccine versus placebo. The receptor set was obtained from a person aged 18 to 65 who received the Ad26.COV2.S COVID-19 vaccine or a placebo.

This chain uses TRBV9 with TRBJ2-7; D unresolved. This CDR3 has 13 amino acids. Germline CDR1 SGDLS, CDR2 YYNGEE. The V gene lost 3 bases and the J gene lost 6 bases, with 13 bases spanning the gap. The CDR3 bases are TGTGCCAGCAGCGCCGCCGACCGGAGCGAGCAGTACTTC. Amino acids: CASSAADRSEQYF.

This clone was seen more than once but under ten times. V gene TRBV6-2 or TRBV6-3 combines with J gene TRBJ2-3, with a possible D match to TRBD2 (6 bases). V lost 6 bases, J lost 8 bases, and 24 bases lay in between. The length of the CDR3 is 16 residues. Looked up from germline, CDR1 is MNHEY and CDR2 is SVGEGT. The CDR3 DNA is TGTGCCAGCAGCCCCCCCAGGCCCGCTCCGGGAGTTACGCAGTATTTT. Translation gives CASSPPRPAPGVTQYF.

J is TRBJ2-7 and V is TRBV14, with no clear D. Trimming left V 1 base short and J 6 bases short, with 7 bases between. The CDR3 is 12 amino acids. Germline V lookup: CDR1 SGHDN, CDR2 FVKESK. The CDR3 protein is CASSQAYSEQYF. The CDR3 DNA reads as TGTGCCAGCAGCCAAGCGTACAGCGAGCAGTACTTC.

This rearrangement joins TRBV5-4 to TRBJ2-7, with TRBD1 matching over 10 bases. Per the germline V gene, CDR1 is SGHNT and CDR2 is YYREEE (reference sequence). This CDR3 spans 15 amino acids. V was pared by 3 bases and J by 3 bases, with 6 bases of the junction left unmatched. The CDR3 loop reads CASSSPGQGYYEQYF. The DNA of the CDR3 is TGTGCCAGCAGCTCTCCGGGACAGGGGTACTACGAGCAGTACTTC.

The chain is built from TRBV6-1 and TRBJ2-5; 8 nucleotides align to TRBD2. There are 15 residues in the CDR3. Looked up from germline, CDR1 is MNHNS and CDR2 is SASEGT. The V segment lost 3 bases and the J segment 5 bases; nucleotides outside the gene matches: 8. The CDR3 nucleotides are TGTGCCAGCAGTGACCGGGCGGGAGGAGGGGAGACCCAGTACTTC. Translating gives CASSDRAGGGETQYF.

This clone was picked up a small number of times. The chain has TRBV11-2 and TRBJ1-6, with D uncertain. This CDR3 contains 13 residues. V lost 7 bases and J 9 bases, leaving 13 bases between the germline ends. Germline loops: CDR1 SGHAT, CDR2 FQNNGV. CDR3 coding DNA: TGTGCCAGCACCGGAGAGGGCCTTTCACCCCTCCACTTT. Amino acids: CASTGEGLSPLHF. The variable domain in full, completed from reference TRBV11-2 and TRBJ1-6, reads EAGVAQSPRYKIIEKRQSVAFWCNPISGHATLYWYQQILGQGPKLLIQFQNNGVVDDSQLPKDRFSAERLKGVDSTLKIQPAKLEDSAVYLCASTGEGLSPLHFGNGTRLTVT.

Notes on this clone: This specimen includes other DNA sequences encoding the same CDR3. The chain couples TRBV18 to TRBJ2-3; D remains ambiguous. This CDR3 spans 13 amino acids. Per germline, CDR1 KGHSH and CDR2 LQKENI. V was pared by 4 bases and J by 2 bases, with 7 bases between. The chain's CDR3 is CASSLRTTDTQYF. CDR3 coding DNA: TGTGCCAGCTCACTCAGGACCACAGATACGCAGTATTTT.

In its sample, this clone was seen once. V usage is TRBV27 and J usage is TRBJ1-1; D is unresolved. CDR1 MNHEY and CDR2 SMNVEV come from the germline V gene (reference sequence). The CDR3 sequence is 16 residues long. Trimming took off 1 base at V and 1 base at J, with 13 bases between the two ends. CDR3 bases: TGTGCCAGCAGTTTATACTGGGGAAGGGAGAACACTGAAGCTTTCTTT. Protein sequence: CASSLYWGRENTEAFF.

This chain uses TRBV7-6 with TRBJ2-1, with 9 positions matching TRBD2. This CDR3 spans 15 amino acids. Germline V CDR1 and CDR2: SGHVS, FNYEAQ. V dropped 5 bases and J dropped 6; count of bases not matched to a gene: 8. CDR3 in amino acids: CASSLGGLAGNEQFF. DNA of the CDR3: TGTGCCAGCAGCCTCGGGGGACTAGCAGGCAATGAGCAGTTCTTC.

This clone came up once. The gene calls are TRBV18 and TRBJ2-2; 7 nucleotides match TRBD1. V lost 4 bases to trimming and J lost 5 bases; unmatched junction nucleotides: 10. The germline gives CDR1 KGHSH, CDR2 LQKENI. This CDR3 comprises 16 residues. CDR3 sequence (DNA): TGTGCCAGCTCACTCCGATCGACAGGGAAGACCGGGGAGCTGTTTTTT. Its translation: CASSLRSTGKTGELFF.

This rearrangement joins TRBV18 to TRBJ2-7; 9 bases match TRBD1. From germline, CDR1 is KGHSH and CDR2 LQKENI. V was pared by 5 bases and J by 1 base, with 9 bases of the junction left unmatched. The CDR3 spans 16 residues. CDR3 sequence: CASSIRGTGPSYEQYF. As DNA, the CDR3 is TGTGCCAGCTCAATCCGCGGGACAGGGCCTTCCTACGAGCAGTACTTC.

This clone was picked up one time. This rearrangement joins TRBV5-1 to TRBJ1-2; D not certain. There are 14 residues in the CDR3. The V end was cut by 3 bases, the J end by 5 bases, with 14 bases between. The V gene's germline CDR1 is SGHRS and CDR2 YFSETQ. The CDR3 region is CASSSHQEWYGYTF. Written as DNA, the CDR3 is TGCGCCAGCAGCTCACACCAAGAATGGTATGGCTACACCTTC.

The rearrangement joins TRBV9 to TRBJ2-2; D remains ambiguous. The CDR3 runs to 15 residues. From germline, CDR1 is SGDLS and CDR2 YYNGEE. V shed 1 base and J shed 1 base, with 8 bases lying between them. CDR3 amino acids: CASSVQAGNTGELFF. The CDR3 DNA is TGTGCCAGCAGCGTACAAGCAGGGAACACCGGGGAGCTGTTTTTT.

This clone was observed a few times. This CDR3 is CASSQVTGGHEKLFF. CDR3 bases: TGTGCCAGCAGCCAAGTAACAGGCGGACATGAAAAACTGTTTTTT. The rearrangement joins TRBV3-1 (or the pseudogene TRBV3-2) to TRBJ1-4; D is possibly TRBD1 (5 bases). V dropped 1 base and J dropped 6 bases, with 12 bases sitting between them. The CDR3 sequence is 15 residues long. Per germline, CDR1 LGHDT and CDR2 YNNKEL (reference sequence).

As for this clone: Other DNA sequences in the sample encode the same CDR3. In DNA form, the CDR3 reads TGCGCCAGCAGCCAAGACAGGGTCCCAGATACGCAGTATTTT. Protein sequence: CASSQDRVPDTQYF. This chain joins TRBV4-3 and TRBJ2-3, with a weak D call TRBD1 (5 bases). Germline V gives CDR1 LGHNA, CDR2 YSLEER. The V end was cut by 0 bases, the J end by 4 bases, with 8 bases between. This CDR3 comprises 14 residues.

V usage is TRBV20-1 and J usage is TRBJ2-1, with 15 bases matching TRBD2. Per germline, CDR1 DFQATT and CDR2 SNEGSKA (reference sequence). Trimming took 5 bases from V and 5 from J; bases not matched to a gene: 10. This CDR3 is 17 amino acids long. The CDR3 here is CSARGLAGGLINNEQFF. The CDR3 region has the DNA TGCAGTGCTCGTGGACTAGCGGGAGGGCTTATAAACAATGAGCAGTTCTTC.

CDR3 in amino acids: CASSLWGPDTQYF. As DNA, the CDR3 is TGTGCCAGCAGTTTATGGGGGCCCGATACGCAGTATTTT. This sequence joins TRBV12-3 or TRBV12-4 and TRBJ2-3, with D perhaps TRBD1 (6 bases). Trimming stripped 2 bases from V and 6 bases from J, with 9 bases between. The CDR3 covers 13 residues.

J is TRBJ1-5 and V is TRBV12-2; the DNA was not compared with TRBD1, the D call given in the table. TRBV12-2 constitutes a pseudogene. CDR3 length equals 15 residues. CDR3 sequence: CASRLAPQGRQPQHF. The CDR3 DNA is TGTGCAAGTCGCTTAGCGCCACAGGGACGGCAGCCCCAGCATTTT.

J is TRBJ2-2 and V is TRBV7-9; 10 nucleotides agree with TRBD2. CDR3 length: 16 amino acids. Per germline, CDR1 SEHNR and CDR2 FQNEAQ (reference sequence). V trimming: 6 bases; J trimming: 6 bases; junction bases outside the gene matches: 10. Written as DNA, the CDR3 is TGTGCCAGCAGTAATCCTAGCGGGGGCCAGTCCGGGGAGCTGTTTTTT. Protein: CASSNPSGGQSGELFF.

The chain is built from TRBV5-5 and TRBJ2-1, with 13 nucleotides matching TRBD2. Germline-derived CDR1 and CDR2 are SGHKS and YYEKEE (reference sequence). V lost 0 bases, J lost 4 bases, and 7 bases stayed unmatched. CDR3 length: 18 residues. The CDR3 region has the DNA TGTGCCAGCAGCTTGGCACTAGCGGGAGGGCCGTTGTACAATGAGCAGTTCTTC. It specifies CASSLALAGGPLYNEQFF.

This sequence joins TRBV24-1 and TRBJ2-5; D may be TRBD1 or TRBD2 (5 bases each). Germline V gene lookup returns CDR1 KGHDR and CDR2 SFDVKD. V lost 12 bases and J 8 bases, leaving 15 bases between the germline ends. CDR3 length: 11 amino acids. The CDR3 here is CAGSGSITQYF. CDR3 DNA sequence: TGTGCCGGGTCAGGGAGTATCACCCAGTACTTC.

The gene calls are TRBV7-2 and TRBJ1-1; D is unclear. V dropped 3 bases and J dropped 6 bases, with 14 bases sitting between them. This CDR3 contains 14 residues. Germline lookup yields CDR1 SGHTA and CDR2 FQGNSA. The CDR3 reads CASSFQRAGAEAFF. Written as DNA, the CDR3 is TGTGCCAGCAGCTTCCAGAGGGCCGGCGCTGAAGCTTTCTTT.

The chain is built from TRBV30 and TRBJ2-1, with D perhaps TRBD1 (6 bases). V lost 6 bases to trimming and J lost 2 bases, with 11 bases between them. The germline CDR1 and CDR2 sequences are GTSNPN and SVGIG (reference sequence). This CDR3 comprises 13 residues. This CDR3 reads CACRDTAYNEQFF. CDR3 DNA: TGTGCCTGTCGGGACACTGCCTACAATGAGCAGTTCTTC.

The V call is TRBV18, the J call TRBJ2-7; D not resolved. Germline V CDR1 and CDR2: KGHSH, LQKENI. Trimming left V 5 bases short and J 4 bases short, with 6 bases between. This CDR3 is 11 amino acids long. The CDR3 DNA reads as TGTGCCAGCTCATCTGGGTACGAGCAGTACTTC. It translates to CASSSGYEQYF. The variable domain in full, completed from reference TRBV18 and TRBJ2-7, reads NAGVMQNPRHLVRRRGQEARLRCSPMKGHSHVYWYRQLPEEGLKFMVYLQKENIIDESGMPKERFSAEFPKEGPSILRIQQVVRGDSAAYFCASSSGYEQYFGPGTRLTVT.

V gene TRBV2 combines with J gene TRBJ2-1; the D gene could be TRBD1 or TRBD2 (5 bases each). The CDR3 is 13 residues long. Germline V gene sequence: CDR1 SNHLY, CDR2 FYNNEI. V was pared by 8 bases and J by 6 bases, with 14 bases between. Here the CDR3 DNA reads TGTGCCAGCTGGGAGACAGATTCCAATGAGCAGTTCTTC. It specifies CASWETDSNEQFF.

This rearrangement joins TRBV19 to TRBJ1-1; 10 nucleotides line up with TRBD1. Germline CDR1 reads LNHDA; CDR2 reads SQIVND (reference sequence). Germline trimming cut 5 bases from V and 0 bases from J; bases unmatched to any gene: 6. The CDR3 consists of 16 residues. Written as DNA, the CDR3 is TGTGCCAGTAGTCCGGGACAGGGGTATATGAACACTGAAGCTTTCTTT. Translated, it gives CASSPGQGYMNTEAFF.

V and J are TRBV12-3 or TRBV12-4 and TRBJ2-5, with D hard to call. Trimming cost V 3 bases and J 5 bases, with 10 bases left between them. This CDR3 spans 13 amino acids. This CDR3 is CASSLTRYETQYF. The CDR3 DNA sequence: TGTGCCAGCAGTTTGACTCGTTACGAGACCCAGTACTTC.